This T cell receptor beta chain was recovered during a study of vaccination effects on CD4 cells after COVID-19. Study-level findings and limits: Late in the post-vaccination period, infection-induced and vaccine-induced clones underwent marked clonal contraction.

Before sequencing, viral peptide pools were used by the ViraFEST assay to expand antigen-specific CD4+ T cells. After roughly 11 days in culture, the CD4+ T cells were isolated. All participants had two doses of either the BNT162b2 or mRNA-1273 vaccine. In the case of this clone: As yet, its antigen is unknown.

The data were produced by immunoSEQ multiplex PCR, yet TCRdb's version contains in-frame clones alone and is incomplete. This sample has 25,000 to 30,000 clones; 74% occur once, and the top ten carry roughly a sixth. The CDR3 contains 13 residues. Trimming shortened V by 1 base and J by 5 bases, and 9 bases separated the two germline ends. Germline V gene lookup returns CDR1 MNHEY and CDR2 SVGAGI. The chain carries TRBV6-5 and TRBJ2-7; weak D call: TRBD1 (6 bases). The TCR originated in a human donor who received a COVID-19 vaccine. This sample comprised CD4+ T cells from PBMCs cultured with HCoV-OC43 spike peptides, obtained after COVID-19 vaccination. Specified subset: HCoV-OC43 spike overlapping peptide pool stimulation. Here the CDR3 DNA reads TGTGCCAGCAGTTACTTACAGGGAAACGAGCAGTACTTC. Its translation is CASSYLQGNEQYF.